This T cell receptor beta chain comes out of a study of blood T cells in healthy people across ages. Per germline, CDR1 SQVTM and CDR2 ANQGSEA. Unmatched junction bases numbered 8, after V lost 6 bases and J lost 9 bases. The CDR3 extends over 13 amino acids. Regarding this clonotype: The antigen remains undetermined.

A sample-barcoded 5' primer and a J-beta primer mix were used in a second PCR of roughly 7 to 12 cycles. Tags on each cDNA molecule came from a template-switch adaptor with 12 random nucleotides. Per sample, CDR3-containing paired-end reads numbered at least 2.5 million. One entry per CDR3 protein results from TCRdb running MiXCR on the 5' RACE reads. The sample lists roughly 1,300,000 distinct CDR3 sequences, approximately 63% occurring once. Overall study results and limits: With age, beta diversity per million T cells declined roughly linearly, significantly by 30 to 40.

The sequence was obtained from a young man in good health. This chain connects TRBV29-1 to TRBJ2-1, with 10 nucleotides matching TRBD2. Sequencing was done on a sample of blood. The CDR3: CSVQTSGNGEQFF. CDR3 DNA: TGCAGCGTCCAAACTAGCGGGAACGGTGAGCAGTTCTTC.